This T cell receptor beta chain is drawn from a study of Ad26.COV2.S vaccination and SARS-CoV-2 variants. Study information: Ad26.COV2.S was injected intramuscularly once or twice, 56 days apart. General observations from the study: Spike-specific TCR breadth was greater after Ad26.COV2.S than placebo.

About this clone: The antigen is unknown.

V lost 0 bases and J lost 4, with 9 bases in between. Germline CDR1 is MGHRA and CDR2 is YSYEKL. This CDR3 is built from 14 residues. TCRdb's copy holds only in-frame clones and misses some; the assay was immunoSEQ multiplex PCR. The data contain about half a million clones, 80% to 90% of them singletons. Treatment noted: approximately 18 received Ad26.COV2.S at low or high dose, single or two shots; 5 received placebo; per-sample allocation not given. All samples were drawn on day 63, counting from the first vaccine or placebo injection. Participants' vaccine, an Ad26 vector, delivered Wuhan-strain SARS-CoV-2 spike.

The TCR comes from a person aged 18-60 years who received the Ad26.COV2.S COVID-19 vaccine or a placebo. Sequencing used peripheral blood, obtained in a trial of Ad26.COV2.S vaccine versus placebo. The chain is built from TRBV4-1 and TRBJ1-2; D is perhaps TRBD1 (5 bases). The CDR3 reads CASSQERGVYGYTF. The CDR3 DNA follows: TGCGCCAGCAGCCAAGAGCGGGGGGTCTATGGCTACACCTTC.